This TCR beta chain was captured by sequencing in a study of T-cell reconstitution after alpha-beta-depleted transplantation in children (dated by TCRdb to between 2015 and 2016). For the study in its entirety: The study quantitatively tracked T-cell immune reconstitution after TCRalphabeta/CD19-depleted allogeneic hematopoietic cell transplantation in children using TCR repertoire profiling. The paper's findings and limits, for the study overall: The frequencies of hyperexpanded clones fell over the following months, and after one year, T-cell counts and TCRbeta diversity were mostly attributed to newly produced T cells. Apparently early alphabetaT-cell count recovery about two months after transplant reportedly relied on only several hundred rapidly expanded clones derived from non-depleted graft cells. The high TCRbeta diversity at day 60 in some patients was ascribed to recipient T cells and intrathymic progenitors that had survived conditioning.

The CDR3 covers 16 residues, taking in both the cysteine and the phenylalanine. The DNA shown is the 48-base CDR3, in frame from base 1. Deletion took 2 bases off V and 9 bases off J, with a span of 22 bases between the germline ends. CDR1 and CDR2 are read off the germline V gene as MNHEY and SVGAGI. Interpreted using the paper, the treatment or condition label stands for: allogeneic hematopoietic cell transplantation with graft depleted of TCRalphabeta T cells and CD19 B cells. Transplant recipients were children who received TCRalphabeta/CD19-depleted allogeneic hematopoietic cell grafts. The library was prepared using PCR. Sequencing took place on an Illumina HiSeq 2500. TCR libraries were prepared with molecular barcoding, using unique molecular identifiers to normalize TCRbeta repertoire quantification. The public reads were reprocessed in TCRdb via fastp at Q25 and MiXCR, keeping in-frame beta chains. One record per CDR3 amino acid sequence lists the most common genes and DNA. This sample gives 15,000 to 20,000 distinct CDR3 sequences in total; around 12% of them show up just once. 60% to 75% of the sample is held by the ten biggest clonotypes.

This clonotype was recorded at least ten times. Its antigen target is currently unknown. Base qualities are not at hand, and no much larger clone is one base apart. The starting material was PBMCs, mostly from graft donor cells, obtained 180 days after TCRalphabeta/CD19-depleted stem cell transplant. The receptor's source is a boy under two years old who had a stem cell transplant for Wiskott-Aldrich syndrome, so the T cells may come from the graft donor. The sequence is built from TRBV6-5 and TRBJ1-1, with TRBD1 tentatively as D gene (6 bases match). The nucleotide sequence is given as TGTGCCAGCAGTTACGGGGGAGGGGGTTTCCGTACACAAGCTTTCTTT. This translates into CASSYGGGGFRTQAFF.